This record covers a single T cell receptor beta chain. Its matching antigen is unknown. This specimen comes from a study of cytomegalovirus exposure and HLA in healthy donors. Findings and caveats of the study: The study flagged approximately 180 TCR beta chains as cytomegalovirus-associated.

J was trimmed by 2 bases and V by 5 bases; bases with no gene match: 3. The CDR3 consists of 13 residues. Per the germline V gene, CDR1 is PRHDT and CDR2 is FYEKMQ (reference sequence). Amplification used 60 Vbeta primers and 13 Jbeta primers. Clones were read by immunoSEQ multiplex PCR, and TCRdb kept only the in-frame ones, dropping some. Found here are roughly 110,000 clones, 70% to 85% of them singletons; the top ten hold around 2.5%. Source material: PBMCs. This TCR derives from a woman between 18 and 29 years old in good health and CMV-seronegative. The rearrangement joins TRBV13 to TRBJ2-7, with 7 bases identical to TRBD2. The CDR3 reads CASSNGLAYEQYF. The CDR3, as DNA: TGTGCCAGCAGCAACGGACTAGCCTACGAGCAGTACTTC.